This T cell receptor beta chain was found in a study of radiotherapy plus CTLA-4 blockade in lung cancer. Study results and limitations: Radiotherapy plus ipilimumab was followed by expansion in blood of tumor-derived TCR clones.

Receiving focal radiation plus CTLA-4 blockade with ipilimumab were patients who had chemo-refractory metastatic non-small-cell lung cancer. V was trimmed by 7 bases and J by 4 bases, leaving 14 bases between them. Per germline, CDR1 MNHNS and CDR2 SASEGT. This CDR3 contains 14 residues. Some clones are missing from TCRdb's copy, which holds only in-frame ones; the method was immunoSEQ multiplex PCR. Here the sample spans roughly 90,000 clones, around 76% being singletons. About this clone itself: Its matching antigen is unknown.

The chain employs TRBV6-1 and TRBJ2-1; weak D call: TRBD2 (6 bases). The sample in question was peripheral blood, obtained from a patient treated with radiotherapy plus ipilimumab. This receptor was obtained from a human donor with non-small cell lung cancer who had a partial response to radiotherapy plus ipilimumab. Some clones in this sample may be carry-over from other donors' samples. The CDR3 sequence: CASIRGGDYNEQFF. CDR3 sequence (DNA): TGTGCCAGCATTAGGGGCGGGGATTACAATGAGCAGTTCTTC.